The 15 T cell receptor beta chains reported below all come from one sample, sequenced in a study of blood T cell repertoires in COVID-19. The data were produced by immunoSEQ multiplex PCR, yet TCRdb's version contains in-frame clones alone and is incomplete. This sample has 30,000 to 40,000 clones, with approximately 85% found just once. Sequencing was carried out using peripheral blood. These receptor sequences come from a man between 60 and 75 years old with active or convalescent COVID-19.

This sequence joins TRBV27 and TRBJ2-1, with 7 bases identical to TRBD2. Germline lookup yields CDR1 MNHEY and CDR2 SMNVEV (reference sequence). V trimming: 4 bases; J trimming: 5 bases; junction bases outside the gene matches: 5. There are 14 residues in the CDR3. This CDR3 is CASSYRRENNEQFF. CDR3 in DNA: TGTGCCAGCAGTTATCGGCGGGAGAACAATGAGCAGTTCTTC.

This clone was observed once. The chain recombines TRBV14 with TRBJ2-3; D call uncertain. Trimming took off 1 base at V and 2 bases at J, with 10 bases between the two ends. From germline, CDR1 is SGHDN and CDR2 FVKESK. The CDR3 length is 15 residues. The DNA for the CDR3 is TGTGCCAGCAGCCAAGGGCAGTTTCACACAGATACGCAGTATTTT. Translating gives CASSQGQFHTDTQYF.

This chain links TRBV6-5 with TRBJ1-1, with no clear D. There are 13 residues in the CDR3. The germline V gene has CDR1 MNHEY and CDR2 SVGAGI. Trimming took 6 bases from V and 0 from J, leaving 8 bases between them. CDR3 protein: CASSNLVNTEAFF. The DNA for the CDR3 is TGTGCCAGCAGCAACTTAGTGAACACTGAAGCTTTCTTT.

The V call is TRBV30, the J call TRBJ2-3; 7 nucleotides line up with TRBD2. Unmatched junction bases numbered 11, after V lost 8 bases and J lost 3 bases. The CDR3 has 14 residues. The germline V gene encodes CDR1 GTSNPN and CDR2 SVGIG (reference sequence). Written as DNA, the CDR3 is TGTGCCGGGACCTTGGGAGGGGAGACAGATACGCAGTATTTT. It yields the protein CAGTLGGETDTQYF.

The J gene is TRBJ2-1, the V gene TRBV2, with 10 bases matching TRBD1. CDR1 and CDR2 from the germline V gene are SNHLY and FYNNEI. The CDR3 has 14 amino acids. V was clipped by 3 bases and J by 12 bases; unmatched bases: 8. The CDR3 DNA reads TGTGCCAGCAGTGAGGACAGGGGGGGACTAGGGCAGTTCTTC. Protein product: CASSEDRGGLGQFF.

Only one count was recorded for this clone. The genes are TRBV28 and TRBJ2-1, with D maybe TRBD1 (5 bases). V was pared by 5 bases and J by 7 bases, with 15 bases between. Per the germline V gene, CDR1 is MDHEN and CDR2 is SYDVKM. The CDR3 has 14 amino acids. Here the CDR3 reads CASSGASLRNEQFF. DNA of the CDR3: TGTGCCAGCAGTGGGGCTAGTTTACGTAATGAGCAGTTCTTC. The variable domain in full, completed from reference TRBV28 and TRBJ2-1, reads DVKVTQSSRYLVKRTGEKVFLECVQDMDHENMFWYRQDPGLGLRLIYFSYDVKMKEKGDIPEGYSVSREKKERFSLILESASTNQTSMYLCASSGASLRNEQFFGPGTRLTVL.

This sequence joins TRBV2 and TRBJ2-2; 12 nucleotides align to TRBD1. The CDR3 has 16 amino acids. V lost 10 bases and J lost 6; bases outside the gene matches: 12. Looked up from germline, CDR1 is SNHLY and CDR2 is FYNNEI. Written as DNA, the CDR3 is TGTGCCATCGACCCCGGGACAGGGGGCCAGGCCGGGGAGCTGTTTTTT. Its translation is CAIDPGTGGQAGELFF.

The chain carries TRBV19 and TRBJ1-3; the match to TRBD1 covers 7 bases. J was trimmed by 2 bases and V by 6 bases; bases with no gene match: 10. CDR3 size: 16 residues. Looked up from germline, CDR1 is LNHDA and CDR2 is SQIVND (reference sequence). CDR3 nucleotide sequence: TGTGCCAGTAGGCCCGCACGGACAGGCGCTGGAAACACCATATATTTT. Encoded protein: CASRPARTGAGNTIYF. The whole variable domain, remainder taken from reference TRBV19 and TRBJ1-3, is DGGITQSPKYLFRKEGQNVTLSCEQNLNHDAMYWYRQDPGQGLRLIYYSQIVNDFQKGDIAEGYSVSREKKESFPLTVTSAQKNPTAFYLCASRPARTGAGNTIYFGEGSWLTVV.

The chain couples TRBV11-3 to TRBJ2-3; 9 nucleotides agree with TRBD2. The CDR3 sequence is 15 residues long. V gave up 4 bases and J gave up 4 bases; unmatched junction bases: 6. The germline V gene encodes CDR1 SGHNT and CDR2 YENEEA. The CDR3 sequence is CASSSLAGVADTQYF. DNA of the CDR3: TGTGCCAGCAGCTCCTTAGCGGGAGTCGCAGATACGCAGTATTTT.

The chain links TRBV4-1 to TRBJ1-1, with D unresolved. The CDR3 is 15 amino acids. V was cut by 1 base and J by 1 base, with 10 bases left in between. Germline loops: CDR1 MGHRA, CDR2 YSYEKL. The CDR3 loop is CASSQGSAPNTEAFF. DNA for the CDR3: TGCGCCAGCAGCCAAGGTAGCGCGCCGAACACTGAAGCTTTCTTT.

The CDR3 DNA follows: TGTGCCAGCAGCTTAGGTATGGGGCCGTGGAGCAATCAGCCCCAGCATTTT. It codes for CASSLGMGPWSNQPQHF. The chain employs TRBV7-8 and TRBJ1-5; a weak D match, TRBD1 (5 bases). The length of the CDR3 is 17 residues. Germline V gene lookup returns CDR1 SGHVS and CDR2 FQNEAQ. Deletions cut 1 base from V and 1 base from J, with 14 bases between.

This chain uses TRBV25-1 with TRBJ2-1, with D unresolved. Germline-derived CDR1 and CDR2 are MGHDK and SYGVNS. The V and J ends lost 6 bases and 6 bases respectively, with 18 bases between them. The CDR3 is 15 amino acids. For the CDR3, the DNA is TGTGCCAGCAGCGAACCCGGTGTCCGTAGCAATGAGCAGTTCTTC. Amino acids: CASSEPGVRSNEQFF.

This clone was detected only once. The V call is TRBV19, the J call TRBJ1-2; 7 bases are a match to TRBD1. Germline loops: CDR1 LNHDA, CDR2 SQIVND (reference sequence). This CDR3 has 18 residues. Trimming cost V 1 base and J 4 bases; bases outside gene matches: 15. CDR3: CASSIGFGRERTGYGYTF. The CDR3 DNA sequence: TGTGCCAGTAGTATAGGGTTCGGAAGGGAGCGGACAGGCTATGGCTACACCTTC.

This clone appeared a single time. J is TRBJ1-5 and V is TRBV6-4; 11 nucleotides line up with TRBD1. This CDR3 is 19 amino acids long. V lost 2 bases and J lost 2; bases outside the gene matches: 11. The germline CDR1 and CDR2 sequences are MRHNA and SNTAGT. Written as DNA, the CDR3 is TGTGCCAGCAGTGACCCAGGGACAGGGGGGCTTTGGGGCAATCAGCCCCAGCATTTT. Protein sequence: CASSDPGTGGLWGNQPQHF.

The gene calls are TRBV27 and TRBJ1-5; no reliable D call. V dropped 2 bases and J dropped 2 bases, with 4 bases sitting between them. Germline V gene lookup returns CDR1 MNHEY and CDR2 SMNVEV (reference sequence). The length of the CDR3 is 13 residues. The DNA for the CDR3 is TGTGCCAGCAGTTTACAGGGCAATCAGCCCCAGCATTTT. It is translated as CASSLQGNQPQHF.